This T cell receptor (beta chain) emerged from a study of cytomegalovirus exposure and HLA in healthy donors. Study-wide results and caveats: Excluded: some indistinguishable V segments such as TRBV6-2 and TRBV6-3. Most likely, a cluster of highly shared sequence variants arose as a sequencing artifact.

Points on this clone: Its antigen is undetermined.

The V gene end was trimmed by 5 bases and the J gene end by 1 base; junction bases not matched to a gene: 4. Germline values: CDR1 LGHNT, CDR2 FRNRAP. CDR3 length: 14 residues. PCR primers comprised 60 Vbeta and 13 Jbeta primers. Here immunoSEQ multiplex PCR was the method, and the copy in TCRdb shows in-frame clones only, minus some. The sample lists over 110,000 clones; roughly three quarters were seen once. This TCR was recovered from a man between 18 and 29 years old in good health and CMV-seronegative. This sequence joins TRBV12-5 and TRBJ2-5; 7 bases fit TRBD1. The sample was PBMCs. The DNA of the CDR3 is TGTGCTAGTGGTGTCGGGACAGTCCAAGAGACCCAGTACTTC. As protein: CASGVGTVQETQYF.